This T cell receptor beta chain stems from a study of metastatic and nonmetastatic thyroid tumors (TCRdb year 2020). Describing the broader study: For patients with malignant and with benign thyroid disease, the researchers compared repertoires between peripheral blood samples and tumor or nodule tissue samples.

Beyond this particular receptor, the publication reports: In both blood and tumor samples, malignant tumors were reported to have significantly higher TCR beta diversity than benign nodules.

The library was prepared using PCR. Instrument used: Illumina HiSeq 4000. High-throughput sequencing was used to profile the TCR beta-chain CDR3 region of each patient. The authors' pipeline ran thus. CDR3 differences across clinicopathological groups were used to build a classifier for discriminating distant-metastatic papillary thyroid cancer patients. The Shannon index was used to assess repertoire diversity, and the Morisita-Horn index was used to assess tumor-blood repertoire similarity. In TCRdb, the public reads were trimmed at Q25 with fastp and aligned with MiXCR, with productive beta chains retained. The V and J calls were determined by TCRdb, not by the authors. The sample table lists about 69,000 clones, about 14% of them with a count of one. The biggest ten clones account for over 6% of the sample. In this sample, this clone turned up once. Its cognate antigen has yet to be identified. No qualities accompany the bases; no much larger clone lies one base away. One read alone is a weak basis.

Before undergoing thyroid surgery, none of the patients had been given any kind of treatment. The study retrospectively analysed patient clinical samples collected from about 2012 to 2018 using T-cell receptor beta sequencing. CDR1 and CDR2 were assigned from the germline V gene as MGHRA and YSYEKL. Including cysteine and phenylalanine, the CDR3 has 17 amino acids. Only the CDR3 DNA is retained, 51 bases long and in frame from the first base. The germline ends are 19 bases apart after V is trimmed by 2 bases and J by 5 bases. The chain uses TRBV4-1 and TRBJ2-4, and possibly TRBD1, on 5 matching bases. The TCR was taken from a male donor with papillary thyroid cancer or a benign thyroid nodule (not recorded which). Some clones in this sample may be carry-over from other donors' samples. Sequenced material: blood. At the DNA level, the sequence is TGCGCCAGCAGCCAAAGGGGATCACGGTCTGGGGAAAACATTCAGTACTTC. This is translated as CASSQRGSRSGENIQYF.